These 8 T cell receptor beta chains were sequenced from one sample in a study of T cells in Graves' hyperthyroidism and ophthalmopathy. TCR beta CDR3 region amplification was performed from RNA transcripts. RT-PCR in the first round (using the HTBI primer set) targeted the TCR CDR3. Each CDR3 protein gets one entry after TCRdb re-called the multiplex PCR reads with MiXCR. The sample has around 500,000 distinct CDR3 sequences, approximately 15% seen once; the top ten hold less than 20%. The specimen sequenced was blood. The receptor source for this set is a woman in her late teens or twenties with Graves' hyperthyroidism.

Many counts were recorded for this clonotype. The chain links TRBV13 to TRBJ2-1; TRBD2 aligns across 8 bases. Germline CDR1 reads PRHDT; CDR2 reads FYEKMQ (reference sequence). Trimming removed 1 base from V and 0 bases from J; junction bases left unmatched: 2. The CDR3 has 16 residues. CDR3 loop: CASSLEAGGSYNEQFF. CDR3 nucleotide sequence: TGTGCCAGCAGCTTAGAGGCGGGAGGCTCCTACAATGAGCAGTTCTTC.

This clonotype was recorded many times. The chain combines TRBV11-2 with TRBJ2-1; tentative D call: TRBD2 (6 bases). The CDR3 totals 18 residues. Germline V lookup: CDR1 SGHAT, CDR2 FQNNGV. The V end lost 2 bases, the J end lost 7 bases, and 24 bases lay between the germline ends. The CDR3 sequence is CASSLTAIRDSGINEQFF. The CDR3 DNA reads TGTGCCAGCAGCTTAACTGCGATAAGGGACTCCGGAATTAATGAGCAGTTCTTC.

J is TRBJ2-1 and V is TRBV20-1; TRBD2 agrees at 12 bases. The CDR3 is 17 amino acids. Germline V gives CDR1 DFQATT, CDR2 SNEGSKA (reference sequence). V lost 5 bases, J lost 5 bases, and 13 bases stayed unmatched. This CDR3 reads CSARNGLAGFGDNEQFF. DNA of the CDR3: TGCAGTGCTCGAAACGGACTAGCGGGATTCGGGGACAATGAGCAGTTCTTC.

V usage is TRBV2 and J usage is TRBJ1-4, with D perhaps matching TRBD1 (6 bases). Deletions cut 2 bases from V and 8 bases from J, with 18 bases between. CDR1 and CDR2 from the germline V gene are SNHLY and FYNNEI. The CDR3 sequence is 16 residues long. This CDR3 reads CASSEPPGHEREKLFF. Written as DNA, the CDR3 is TGTGCCAGCAGTGAACCTCCGGGACACGAGAGGGAAAAACTGTTTTTT.

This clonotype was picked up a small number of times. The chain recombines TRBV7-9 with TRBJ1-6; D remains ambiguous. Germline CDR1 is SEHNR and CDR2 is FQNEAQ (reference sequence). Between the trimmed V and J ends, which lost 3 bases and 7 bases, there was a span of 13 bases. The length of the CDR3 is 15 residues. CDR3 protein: CASSFDNPSNSPLHF. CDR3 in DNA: TGTGCCAGCAGCTTTGACAATCCCTCAAATTCACCCCTCCACTTT.

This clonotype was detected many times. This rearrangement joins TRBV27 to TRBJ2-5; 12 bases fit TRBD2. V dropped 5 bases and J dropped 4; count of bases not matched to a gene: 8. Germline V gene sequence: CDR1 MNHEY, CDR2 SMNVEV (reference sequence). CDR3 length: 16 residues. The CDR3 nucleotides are TGTGCCAGCAGTATAAGACTAGCGGGAGTGCGAGAGACCCAGTACTTC. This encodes CASSIRLAGVRETQYF.

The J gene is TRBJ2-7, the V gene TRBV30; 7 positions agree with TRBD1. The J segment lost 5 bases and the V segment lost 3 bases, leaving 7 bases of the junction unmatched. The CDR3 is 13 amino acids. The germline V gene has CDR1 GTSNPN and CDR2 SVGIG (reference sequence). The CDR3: CAWRPDRVNEQYF. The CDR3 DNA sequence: TGTGCCTGGAGACCCGACAGGGTCAACGAGCAGTACTTC.

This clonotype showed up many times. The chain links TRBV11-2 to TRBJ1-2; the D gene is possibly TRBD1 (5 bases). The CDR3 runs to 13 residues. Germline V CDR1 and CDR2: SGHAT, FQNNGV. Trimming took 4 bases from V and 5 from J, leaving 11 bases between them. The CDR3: CASSSGRMYGYTF. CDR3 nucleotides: TGTGCCAGCAGCTCGGGACGGATGTATGGCTACACCTTC.